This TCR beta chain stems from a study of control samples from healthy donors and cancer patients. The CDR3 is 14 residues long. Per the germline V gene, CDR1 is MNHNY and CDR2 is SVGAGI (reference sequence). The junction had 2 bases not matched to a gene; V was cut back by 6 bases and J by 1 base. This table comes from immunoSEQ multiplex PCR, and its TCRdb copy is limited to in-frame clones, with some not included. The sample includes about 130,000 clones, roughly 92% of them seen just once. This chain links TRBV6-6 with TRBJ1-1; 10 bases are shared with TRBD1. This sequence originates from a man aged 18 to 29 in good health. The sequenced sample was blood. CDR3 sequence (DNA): TGTGCCAGCAGCAGGGACAGGGGGAACACTGAAGCTTTCTTT. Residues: CASSRDRGNTEAFF.